The sequence of this TCR beta chain was determined in a study of cytomegalovirus exposure and HLA in healthy donors. Background on the study: Of the donors genotyped, a few hundred in all, 65% to 90% fell in the Caucasian-associated ancestry cluster. Study results and caveats: Later, an analysis found that common viral pathogens appeared to be linked with several of the most significant clusters. CMV serostatus was the only recorded immune exposure for donors. A likely sequencing artifact accounted for one observed cluster of highly shared sequence variants.

The primer mix had 60 Vbeta and 13 Jbeta primers. This table comes from immunoSEQ multiplex PCR, and its TCRdb copy is limited to in-frame clones, with some not included. The sample includes 150,000 to 200,000 clones, 82% of them seen just once. Worth noting for this clone: Its antigen is not known.

Sequenced input: PBMCs. The clonotype was recovered from a girl under 18 in good health and CMV-seropositive.

The CDR3 DNA reads as TGTGCCAGTAGTATGAGCAGGGGCCTCAATCAGCCCCAGCATTTT. Its translation: CASSMSRGLNQPQHF. The genes are TRBV19 and TRBJ1-5; weak D call: TRBD1 (6 bases). V was shortened by 3 bases and J by 3 bases, with 12 bases between the two germline ends. Germline V lookup: CDR1 LNHDA, CDR2 SQIVND (reference sequence). The CDR3 loop spans 15 amino acids.